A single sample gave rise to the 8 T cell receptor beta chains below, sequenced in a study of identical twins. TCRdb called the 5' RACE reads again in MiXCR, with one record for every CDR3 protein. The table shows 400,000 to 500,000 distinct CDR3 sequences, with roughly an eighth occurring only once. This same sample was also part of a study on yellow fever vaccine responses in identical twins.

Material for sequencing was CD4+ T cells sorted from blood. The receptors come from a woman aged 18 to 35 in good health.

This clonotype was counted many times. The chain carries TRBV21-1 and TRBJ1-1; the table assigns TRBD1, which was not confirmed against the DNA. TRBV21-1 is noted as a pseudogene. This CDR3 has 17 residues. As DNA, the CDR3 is TGTGCCAGCAGCAAATTTGTCTCGGGATACATGAACACTGAAGCTTTCTTT. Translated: CASSKFVSGYMNTEAFF.

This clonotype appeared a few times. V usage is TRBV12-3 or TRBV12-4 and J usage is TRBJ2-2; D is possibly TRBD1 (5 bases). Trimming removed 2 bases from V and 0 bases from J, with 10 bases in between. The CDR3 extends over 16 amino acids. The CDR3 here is CASSLSRAPNTGELFF. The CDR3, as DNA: TGTGCCAGCAGTTTATCCAGGGCCCCGAACACCGGGGAGCTGTTTTTT.

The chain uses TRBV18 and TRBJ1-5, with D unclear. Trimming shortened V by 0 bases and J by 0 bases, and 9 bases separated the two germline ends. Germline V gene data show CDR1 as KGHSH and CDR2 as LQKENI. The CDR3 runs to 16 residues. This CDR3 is CASSPPGDYSNQPQHF. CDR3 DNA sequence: TGTGCCAGCTCACCACCGGGTGACTATAGCAATCAGCCCCAGCATTTT.

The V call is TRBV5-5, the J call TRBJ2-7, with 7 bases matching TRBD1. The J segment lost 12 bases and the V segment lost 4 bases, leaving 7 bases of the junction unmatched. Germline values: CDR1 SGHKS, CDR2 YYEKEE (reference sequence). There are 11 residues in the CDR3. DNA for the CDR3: TGTGCCAGCAGCCAACGACAGGGCTTGTACTTC. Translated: CASSQRQGLYF.

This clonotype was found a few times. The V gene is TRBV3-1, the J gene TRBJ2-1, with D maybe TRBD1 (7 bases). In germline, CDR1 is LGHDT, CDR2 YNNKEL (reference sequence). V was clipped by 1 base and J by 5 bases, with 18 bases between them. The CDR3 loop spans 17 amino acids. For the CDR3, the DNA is TGTGCCAGCAGCCAAGTTGGAGGGGGCATCAAAAACAATGAGCAGTTCTTC. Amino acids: CASSQVGGGIKNNEQFF.

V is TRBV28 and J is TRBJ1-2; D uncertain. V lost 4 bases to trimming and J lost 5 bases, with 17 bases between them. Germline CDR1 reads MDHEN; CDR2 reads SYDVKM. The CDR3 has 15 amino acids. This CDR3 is CASSSTGQFMYGYTF. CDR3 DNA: TGTGCCAGCAGTTCCACGGGCCAGTTCATGTATGGCTACACCTTC.

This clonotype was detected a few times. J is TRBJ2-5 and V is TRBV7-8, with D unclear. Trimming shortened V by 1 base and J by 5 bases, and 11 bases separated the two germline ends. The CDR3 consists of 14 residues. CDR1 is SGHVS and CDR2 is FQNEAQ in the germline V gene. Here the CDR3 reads CASSLGLSRETQYF. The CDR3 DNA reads TGTGCCAGCAGCTTAGGGCTCTCACGCGAGACCCAGTACTTC.

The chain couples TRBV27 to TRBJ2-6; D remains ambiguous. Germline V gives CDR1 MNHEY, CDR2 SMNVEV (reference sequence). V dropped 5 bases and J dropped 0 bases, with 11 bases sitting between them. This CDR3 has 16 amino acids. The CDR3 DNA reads TGTGCCAGCAGTCCAGCTACCCCCTCTGGGGCCAACGTCCTGACTTTC. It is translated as CASSPATPSGANVLTF.